What follows describes a single T cell receptor beta chain. What it binds is not known. This record belongs to a study of blood T cells in healthy people across ages. The study, taken as a whole, reports: Roughly linearly, TCR beta diversity per million T cells fell as age increased.

Alongside a J-beta primer mix, a sample-barcoded 5' primer served in a second PCR lasting about 7 to 12 cycles. TCRdb reanalysed the 5' RACE reads using MiXCR and keeps one entry per CDR3 protein. The table includes roughly 860,000 distinct CDR3 sequences, about 59% detected once. This CDR3 region has 15 residues. V lost 5 bases and J 3 bases, leaving 17 bases between the germline ends. Per the germline V gene, CDR1 is SGHTA and CDR2 is FQGTGA. The sequence was obtained from a young man in good health. The sample consisted of blood. The chain couples TRBV7-3 to TRBJ2-7; maybe TRBD1 (6 bases). The CDR3 DNA sequence: TGTGCCAGCAGCCCACCGACAGGCACTTTCTACGAGCAGTACTTC. Amino acid sequence: CASSPPTGTFYEQYF.